The sequence of this TCR beta chain was determined in a study of blood T cell repertoires in COVID-19 (dated by TCRdb to 2018 to 2020). About the study as a whole: The collaborator samples originated in the United States, Italy and Spain and spanned the acute and convalescent phases of COVID-19. The prospective study material was composed of cDNA or gDNA derived from T cells, B-cell-depleted T cells, or PBMCs. The dataset comprised deeply sampled blood TCRbeta repertoires from subjects exposed to, actively infected with, or recovered from COVID-19. The repertoires were made available in a free public database intended to serve as a resource for research on the immune response to SARS-CoV-2. Samples came from the ongoing ImmuneRACE study (first 160 participants) plus 1,254 subjects from 6 global collaborators. Nearly every sample came with metadata listing a de-identified subject ID, COVID-19 status, age in years and sex. Where HLA class I and class II types were available, the types were taken from metadata supplied by the sample provider, not from assay-based typing.

V loses 5 bases of germline sequence and J loses 0 bases, and the interval between the two ends is 14 bases. The germline V gene encodes CDR1 SGHVS and CDR2 FNYEAQ. The CDR3 sequence holds 16 residues, the cysteine and phenylalanine included. Of the read, only the CDR3 DNA is kept; its 48 bases are in frame from base 1. The investigation overall reported the following: Clinical and demographic metadata were provided uncurated, with the amount varying by source and participant.

About this clone: Its antigen is unknown. The sample holds no much larger clone one base away, and base qualities are not on file.

In Seattle, one collaborating source enrolled patients while the infection was active and tracked those patients longitudinally over the course of disease. Whole blood was collected in K2EDTA tubes by collaborating institutions according to the institutions' own protocols. For TCRbeta analysis, collaborator samples were shipped as frozen whole blood, as isolated PBMCs, or as DNA extracted from either sample type. TCRbeta CDR3 regions were amplified from genomic DNA using the immunoSEQ Assay, a bias-controlled multiplex PCR. From the authors' description of their analysis: The number of nucleated cells in each sample was estimated by amplification of reference gene primers within the assay. To quantify the absolute abundance of each unique TCRbeta CDR3 rearrangement, sequence reads were collapsed and filtered. Productive Simpson clonality was computed per sample as the square root of Simpson's diversity index over productive rearrangements. Entries here come from immuneACCESS through TCRdb and include only in-frame sequences with V and J called. Some clones fail to appear in such tables; in the studies checked, an unresolved V gene covers under half of the shortfall, and the cause of the remainder is unknown. The V and J calls and the clone size are those of that table, but D and trimming were determined from the DNA. In this sample the table shows 55,000 to 80,000 clones, roughly 78% of which occur a single time. The ten largest clones represent approximately 15% of the sample.

The sequenced sample consisted of peripheral blood. The source is a man aged 60 to 69 with COVID-19, enrolled during active disease. The chain couples TRBV7-6 to TRBJ1-3; TRBD1 is a weak D gene call, 6 bases matching. The nucleotide sequence reads as follows: TGTGCCAGCAGCCAACAGGGAACATTCTCTGGAAACACCATATATTTT. Translation gives CASSQQGTFSGNTIYF. The entire variable domain, with the stretches around the CDR3 drawn from the reference TRBV7-6 and TRBJ1-3 proteins, is GAGVSQSPRYKVTKRGQDVALRCDPISGHVSLYWYRQALGQGPEFLTYFNYEAQQDKSGLPNDRFSAERPEGSISTLTIQRTEQRDSAMYRCASSQQGTFSGNTIYFGEGSWLTVV.